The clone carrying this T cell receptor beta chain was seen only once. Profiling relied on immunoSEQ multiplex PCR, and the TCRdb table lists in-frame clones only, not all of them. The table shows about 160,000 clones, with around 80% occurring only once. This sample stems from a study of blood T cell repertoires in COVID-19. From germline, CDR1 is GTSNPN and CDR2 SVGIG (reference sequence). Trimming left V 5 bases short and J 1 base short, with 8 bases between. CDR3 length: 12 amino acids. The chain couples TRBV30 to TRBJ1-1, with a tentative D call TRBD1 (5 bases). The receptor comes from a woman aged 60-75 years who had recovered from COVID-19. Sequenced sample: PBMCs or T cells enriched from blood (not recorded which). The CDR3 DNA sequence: TGTGCCTGGGACAGACCGAACACTGAAGCTTTCTTT. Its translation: CAWDRPNTEAFF.